Following are 16 T cell receptor beta chains from one sample sequenced in a study of cytomegalovirus exposure and HLA in healthy donors. The PCR used 60 Vbeta and 13 Jbeta primers. The data were produced by immunoSEQ multiplex PCR, yet TCRdb's version contains in-frame clones alone and is incomplete. The repertoire holds under 200,000 clones, with 70% to 80% as singletons. Material: PBMCs. The source is a male donor in good health and CMV-seropositive.

The V call is TRBV20-1, the J call TRBJ1-4; the D gene is possibly TRBD1 (5 bases). The CDR3 spans 11 residues. Germline CDR1 DFQATT, CDR2 SNEGSKA (reference sequence). Here the CDR3 reads CLLRRDEKLFF. The CDR3 DNA reads TGCCTGTTAAGGAGGGACGAAAAACTGTTTTTT.

V is TRBV6-5 and J is TRBJ1-1; a possible D gene is TRBD1 (5 bases). The CDR3 runs 11 residues. Trimming pared 11 bases from V and 8 bases from J, leaving 15 bases between. CDR1 is MNHEY and CDR2 is SVGAGI in the germline V gene. The CDR3 DNA follows: TGTGCCTCCCAAGACAGTTTAGAAGCTTTCTTT. It yields the protein CASQDSLEAFF.

The rearrangement uses TRBV7-2 and TRBJ2-1; no definite D call. The germline V gene has CDR1 SGHTA and CDR2 FQGNSA. V was cut by 1 base and J by 8 bases, with 6 bases left in between. The CDR3 extends over 12 amino acids. The CDR3 protein is CASSLGSYEQFF. CDR3 bases: TGTGCCAGCAGCTTAGGAAGCTATGAGCAGTTCTTC.

The chain is built from TRBV18 and TRBJ2-3; 8 bases match TRBD1. V was pared by 1 base and J by 7 bases, with 7 bases of the junction left unmatched. Germline V gene sequence: CDR1 KGHSH, CDR2 LQKENI. The CDR3 is 15 amino acids. The CDR3 protein is CASSPLQGATNTQYF. The CDR3 region has the DNA TGTGCCAGCTCACCACTCCAGGGGGCGACCAATACGCAGTATTTT. Full variable domain (outside the CDR3, taken from reference TRBV18 and TRBJ2-3): NAGVMQNPRHLVRRRGQEARLRCSPMKGHSHVYWYRQLPEEGLKFMVYLQKENIIDESGMPKERFSAEFPKEGPSILRIQQVVRGDSAAYFCASSPLQGATNTQYFGPGTRLTVL.

The table lists this clone with a few counts. The chain links TRBV2 to TRBJ2-1; TRBD1 matches 9 bases. CDR1 is SNHLY and CDR2 is FYNNEI in the germline V gene. V shed 2 bases, J shed 4 bases, and the junction held 6 bases outside the gene matches. The CDR3 extends over 16 amino acids. The CDR3 loop is CASSEIWDRDYNEQFF. CDR3 DNA sequence: TGTGCCAGCAGTGAAATTTGGGACAGGGATTACAATGAGCAGTTCTTC.

V is TRBV6-5 and J is TRBJ1-1; the D gene is possibly TRBD1 (6 bases). Germline V CDR1 and CDR2: MNHEY, SVGAGI. This CDR3 is built from 12 residues. With 6 bases removed from V and 10 bases from J, the gap between germline ends came to 15 bases. The CDR3 DNA sequence: TGTGCCAGCAGGAACAGGGCCGGTGTAGCTTTCTTT. It is translated as CASRNRAGVAFF.

This clone turned up a few times. This chain uses TRBV10-3 with TRBJ1-3; 7 bases line up with TRBD1. Germline V lookup: CDR1 ENHRY, CDR2 SYGVKD. This CDR3 is built from 16 residues. Trimming removed 3 bases from V and 2 bases from J; junction bases left unmatched: 7. CDR3 sequence: CAISDPGQVAGNTIYF. In nucleotides, the CDR3 is TGTGCCATCAGTGACCCTGGACAGGTGGCTGGAAACACCATATATTTT.

The chain employs TRBV28 and TRBJ1-5, with a weak D call TRBD1 (5 bases). Germline V gives CDR1 MDHEN, CDR2 SYDVKM. CDR3 length: 12 residues. Trimming removed 4 bases at V and 5 bases at J, with 6 bases between. CDR3 in amino acids: CASSWGDQPQHF. The CDR3 DNA reads as TGTGCCAGCAGTTGGGGGGATCAGCCCCAGCATTTT.

The chain uses TRBV5-6 and TRBJ2-5; 9 bases line up with TRBD1. The length of the CDR3 is 16 residues. Germline V gives CDR1 SGHDT, CDR2 YYEEEE. The V gene end was trimmed by 1 base and the J gene end by 2 bases; junction bases not matched to a gene: 6. The CDR3 DNA is TGTGCCAGCAGCTTGTTGGGACAGGGAGGTCAAGAGACCCAGTACTTC. This encodes CASSLLGQGGQETQYF.

The chain is built from TRBV4-3 and TRBJ1-2, with D tentatively TRBD1 (5 bases). CDR1 is LGHNA and CDR2 is YSLEER in the germline V gene. V was clipped by 0 bases and J by 14 bases, with 25 bases between them. The CDR3 is 16 amino acids. CDR3 amino acids: CASSQEPSPGKGLKTF. The CDR3 DNA reads as TGCGCCAGCAGCCAAGAACCAAGCCCAGGGAAGGGGTTGAAGACCTTC.

The rearrangement uses TRBV15 and TRBJ2-5; tentatively, D is TRBD1 (6 bases). The J call is uncertain, as TRBJ2-7 better fits the DNA end. Per the germline V gene, CDR1 is LNHNV and CDR2 is YYDKDF (reference sequence). The CDR3 runs to 14 residues. Here the CDR3 DNA reads TGTGCCACCAGCAGATGGACAGATTTGTACGAGCAGTACTTC. It encodes CATSRWTDLYEQYF.

This sequence joins TRBV14 and TRBJ1-6, with 7 bases that match TRBD1. Trimming removed 4 bases from V and 9 bases from J; junction bases left unmatched: 9. Germline loops: CDR1 SGHDN, CDR2 FVKESK. This CDR3 region has 15 residues. CDR3 sequence (DNA): TGTGCCAGCAGCCCGCATACAGGGGTCGGTTCACCCCTCCACTTT. It encodes CASSPHTGVGSPLHF. The full variable domain, its missing parts supplied by reference TRBV14 and TRBJ1-6, is EAGVTQFPSHSVIEKGQTVTLRCDPISGHDNLYWYRRVMGKEIKFLLHFVKESKQDESGMPNNRFLAERTGGTYSTLKVQPAELEDSGVYFCASSPHTGVGSPLHFGNGTRLTVT.

The chain uses TRBV7-7 and TRBJ1-3; the D is unclear. This CDR3 spans 13 amino acids. Per the germline V gene, CDR1 is SSHAT and CDR2 is FNYEAQ (reference sequence). The germline V and J ends were trimmed by 5 bases and 0 bases, with 5 bases remaining between them. The DNA of the CDR3 is TGTGCCAGCAGCCCTAACTCTGGAAACACCATATATTTT. It yields the protein CASSPNSGNTIYF. The complete variable domain, with remaining parts taken from reference TRBV7-7 and TRBJ1-3, reads GAGVSQSPRYKVTKRGQDVTLRCDPISSHATLYWYQQALGQGPEFLTYFNYEAQPDKSGLPSDRFSAERPEGSISTLTIQRTEQRDSAMYRCASSPNSGNTIYFGEGSWLTVV.

The rearrangement joins TRBV7-2 to TRBJ2-1; TRBD2 matches 10 bases. The CDR3 spans 15 residues. Germline CDR1 SGHTA, CDR2 FQGNSA. V lost 6 bases to trimming and J lost 7 bases; unmatched junction nucleotides: 9. CDR3 in amino acids: CASRLLAGDENEQFF. As DNA, the CDR3 is TGTGCCAGCAGATTGCTAGCGGGGGATGAGAATGAGCAGTTCTTC. The variable domain in full, completed from reference TRBV7-2 and TRBJ2-1, reads GAGVSQSPSNKVTEKGKDVELRCDPISGHTALYWYRQSLGQGLEFLIYFQGNSAPDKSGLPSDRFSAERTGGSVSTLTIQRTQQEDSAVYLCASRLLAGDENEQFFGPGTRLTVL.

The chain employs TRBV19 and TRBJ2-1, with D perhaps matching TRBD1 (5 bases). Looked up from germline, CDR1 is LNHDA and CDR2 is SQIVND (reference sequence). V dropped 1 base and J dropped 8 bases, with 24 bases sitting between them. The CDR3 loop spans 18 amino acids. The DNA of the CDR3 is TGTGCCAGTAGTATAGGCCCAGCCCGCCTAGGGGCGGTCGATGAGCAGTTCTTC. Protein: CASSIGPARLGAVDEQFF.

The V gene is TRBV11-2, the J gene TRBJ1-1; no reliable D call. V lost 5 bases, J lost 5 bases, and 12 bases lay in between. From germline, CDR1 is SGHAT and CDR2 FQNNGV. The CDR3 sequence is 13 residues long. CDR3 region: CASSPLQRTEAFF. In nucleotides, the CDR3 is TGTGCCAGCAGCCCACTGCAGAGGACTGAAGCTTTCTTT. The variable domain in full, completed from reference TRBV11-2 and TRBJ1-1, reads EAGVAQSPRYKIIEKRQSVAFWCNPISGHATLYWYQQILGQGPKLLIQFQNNGVVDDSQLPKDRFSAERLKGVDSTLKIQPAKLEDSAVYLCASSPLQRTEAFFGQGTRLTVV.